The 6 T cell receptor beta chains listed next were all sequenced from one sample in a study of OX40 agonist ivuxolimab in advanced cancers. The data were produced by immunoSEQ multiplex PCR, yet TCRdb's version contains in-frame clones alone and is incomplete. The profile shows fewer than 80,000 clones, roughly 81% of them singletons. Sequenced here: CD4+ or CD8+ T cells sorted from blood, sampled in a trial of the OX40 agonist ivuxolimab. The receptors here all came from an adult with an advanced solid tumor such as melanoma, head and neck, liver or kidney cancer.

This clone was recorded a few times. The rearrangement links TRBV11-1 to TRBJ2-5, with 8 bases that match TRBD1. Looked up from germline, CDR1 is SGHAT and CDR2 is FQDESV (reference sequence). After removal of 0 bases from V and 4 bases from J, the junction contained 13 bases not matched to a gene. The CDR3 loop spans 18 amino acids. CDR3 DNA: TGTGCCAGCAGCTTAGCACTTATGACTACAGGGGGTCGAGAGACCCAGTACTTC. It is translated as CASSLALMTTGGRETQYF.

The CDR3 region is CASHPGQGNMNTEAFF. In DNA form, the CDR3 reads TGCGCCAGCCACCCGGGACAGGGGAATATGAACACTGAAGCTTTCTTT. The chain recombines TRBV5-1 with TRBJ1-1; TRBD1 matches 10 bases. The CDR3 totals 16 residues. CDR1 and CDR2 from the germline V gene are SGHRS and YFSETQ. Trimming cost V 7 bases and J 0 bases; bases outside gene matches: 9.

The J gene is TRBJ1-1, the V gene TRBV19; D is unresolved. Germline V gene sequence: CDR1 LNHDA, CDR2 SQIVND (reference sequence). V dropped 10 bases and J dropped 7 bases, with 19 bases sitting between them. The CDR3 contains 13 residues. CDR3 protein: CATLSRREGEAFF. CDR3 DNA sequence: TGTGCCACCCTCTCTCGGCGCGAGGGTGAAGCTTTCTTT.

V gene TRBV4-1 combines with J gene TRBJ1-2; D is undetermined. V gave up 0 bases and J gave up 1 base, with 9 bases separating them. CDR1 and CDR2 from the germline V gene are MGHRA and YSYEKL. The CDR3 runs to 15 residues. CDR3 bases: TGCGCCAGCAGCCAAGAAGGCCAGTTTAACTATGGCTACACCTTC. Protein sequence: CASSQEGQFNYGYTF.

Here the CDR3 DNA reads TGTGCCAGCAGGCCCGGGTATCAGCCCCAGCATTTT. This codes for CASRPGYQPQHF. The chain couples TRBV6-6 to TRBJ1-5; D is undetermined. This CDR3 region has 12 residues. The V and J ends lost 6 bases and 5 bases respectively, with 8 bases between them. Germline lookup yields CDR1 MNHNY and CDR2 SVGAGI (reference sequence).

The V call is TRBV19, the J call TRBJ2-2, with TRBD2 matching over 8 bases. The germline V gene encodes CDR1 LNHDA and CDR2 SQIVND (reference sequence). V lost 7 bases to trimming and J lost 3 bases; unmatched junction nucleotides: 19. This CDR3 region has 19 residues. The CDR3 nucleotides read TGTGCCAGTATTCCCGAGGGGCGGGGGGCCAAGTTGGACACCGGGGAGCTGTTTTTT. This encodes CASIPEGRGAKLDTGELFF.